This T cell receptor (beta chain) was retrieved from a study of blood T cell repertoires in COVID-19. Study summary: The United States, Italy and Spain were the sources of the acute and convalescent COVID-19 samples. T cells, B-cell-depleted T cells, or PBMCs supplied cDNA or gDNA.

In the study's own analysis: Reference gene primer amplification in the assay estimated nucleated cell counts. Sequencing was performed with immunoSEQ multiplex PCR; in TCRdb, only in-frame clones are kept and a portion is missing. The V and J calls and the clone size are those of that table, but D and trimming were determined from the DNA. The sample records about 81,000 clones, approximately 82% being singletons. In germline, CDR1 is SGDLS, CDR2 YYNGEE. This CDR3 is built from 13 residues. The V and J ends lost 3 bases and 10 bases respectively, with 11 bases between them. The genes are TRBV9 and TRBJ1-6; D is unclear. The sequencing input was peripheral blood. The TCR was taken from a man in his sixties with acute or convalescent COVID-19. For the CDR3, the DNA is TGTGCCAGCAGCGGAGGGATCGGGTCACCCCTCCACTTT. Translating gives CASSGGIGSPLHF. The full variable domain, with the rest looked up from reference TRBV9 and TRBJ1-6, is DSGVTQTPKHLITATGQRVTLRCSPRSGDLSVYWYQQSLDQGLQFLIQYYNGEERAKGNILERFSAQQFPDLHSELNLSSLELGDSALYFCASSGGIGSPLHFGNGTRLTVT.